Given below is one TCR beta chain in context. V lost 0 bases, J lost 8 bases, and 10 bases lay in between. There are 13 residues in the CDR3. CDR1 and CDR2 (germline): MNHEY, SMNVEV (reference sequence). The entry originates in a study of T cell responses to AZD1222 COVID-19 vaccine. For the study at large: Second doses were pooled across both intervals (about 4 or about 12 weeks).

Data came from immunoSEQ multiplex PCR; TCRdb stores just in-frame clones and leaves some out. The sample gives about 100,000 clones, roughly 90% of which show up once; roughly 6.5% is in the top ten. The material sequenced was peripheral blood, taken on day 0 of AZD1222 vaccination. The TCR was taken from an adult in good health. V usage is TRBV27 and J usage is TRBJ1-1; D uncertain. The CDR3: CASSLSRWTEAFF. In DNA, the CDR3 is TGTGCCAGCAGTTTATCCCGATGGACCGAAGCTTTCTTT.